What follows are 22 T cell receptor beta chains derived from one specimen sequenced in a study of T cell repertoires in cytomegalovirus infection. TCRdb processed the reads anew with MiXCR; each CDR3 protein has one entry. Of 510,000 or so distinct CDR3 sequences listed, about 30% are singletons. The specimen sequenced was PBMCs. Source of these receptors: a human donor in good health (CMV status not recorded). Some clones in this sample may be carry-over from other donors' samples.

The V and J genes are TRBV29-1 and TRBJ1-3, with a tentative D call TRBD1 (5 bases). The CDR3 totals 19 residues. Germline CDR1 is SQVTM and CDR2 is ANQGSEA. Trimming stripped 7 bases from V and 0 bases from J, with 28 bases between. CDR3 nucleotides: TGCAGCGACCCAACCCTCCGTAGACAGACCAACCTCTCTGGAAACACCATATATTTT. Protein sequence: CSDPTLRRQTNLSGNTIYF. The full variable domain, with the rest looked up from reference TRBV29-1 and TRBJ1-3, is SAVISQKPSRDICQRGTSLTIQCQVDSQVTMMFWYRQQPGQSLTLIATANQGSEATYESGFVIDKFPISRPNLTFSTLTVSNMSPEDSSIYLCSDPTLRRQTNLSGNTIYFGEGSWLTVV.

At least ten counts were recorded for this clonotype. The chain uses TRBV7-2 and TRBJ1-6, with unresolved D. Trimming pared 3 bases from V and 9 bases from J, leaving 12 bases between. The CDR3 is made up of 14 amino acids. In germline, CDR1 is SGHTA, CDR2 FQGNSA. The CDR3 region has the DNA TGTGCCAGCAGCTTCGGTGGAAGTGTTTCACCCCTCCACTTT. As protein: CASSFGGSVSPLHF.

This clonotype appeared a few times. The chain combines TRBV7-2 with TRBJ2-1; D remains unclear. There are 12 residues in the CDR3. V lost 3 bases and J lost 8, with 8 bases in between. The germline V gene encodes CDR1 SGHTA and CDR2 FQGNSA. CDR3 nucleotide sequence: TGTGCCAGCAGCTTCCGACGGGATGAGCAGTTCTTC. It codes for CASSFRRDEQFF.

There are a few counts of this clonotype. The rearrangement links TRBV7-9 to TRBJ2-7; 7 bases are a match to TRBD1. This CDR3 contains 12 residues. V lost 4 bases, J lost 5 bases, and 2 bases stayed unmatched. Per germline, CDR1 SEHNR and CDR2 FQNEAQ (reference sequence). The CDR3 protein is CASSYDRDEQYV. The CDR3 DNA reads as TGTGCCAGCAGCTACGACAGGGACGAGCAGTACGTC.

The J gene is TRBJ2-2, the V gene TRBV28; the match to TRBD1 covers 7 bases. Germline trimming cut 5 bases from V and 6 bases from J; bases unmatched to any gene: 3. Looked up from germline, CDR1 is MDHEN and CDR2 is SYDVKM. This CDR3 contains 13 residues. The CDR3 nucleotides read TGTGCCAGCAGTGAAACAGGGGCCGGGGAGCTGTTTTTT. Protein: CASSETGAGELFF.

The chain recombines TRBV20-1 with TRBJ2-7; D perhaps matches TRBD2 (5 bases). The CDR3 is 14 residues long. V lost 6 bases and J 0 bases, leaving 15 bases between the germline ends. Germline values: CDR1 DFQATT, CDR2 SNEGSKA (reference sequence). The chain's CDR3 is CSARTGLSSYEQYF. Written as DNA, the CDR3 is TGCAGTGCCAGGACGGGGTTGAGCTCCTACGAGCAGTACTTC.

The V call is TRBV7-2, the J call TRBJ1-2; unclear D gene. Between the trimmed V and J ends, which lost 7 bases and 6 bases, there was a span of 18 bases. The CDR3 spans 14 residues. Germline lookup yields CDR1 SGHTA and CDR2 FQGNSA. The chain's CDR3 is CASTALRALHGYTF. Written as DNA, the CDR3 is TGTGCCAGCACCGCCCTGAGGGCTCTTCATGGCTACACCTTC.

The genes are TRBV20-1 and TRBJ2-7, with 13 bases fitting TRBD2. The CDR3 has 13 residues. V was pared by 6 bases and J by 7 bases, with 6 bases of the junction left unmatched. Germline V CDR1 and CDR2: DFQATT, SNEGSKA (reference sequence). This chain's CDR3 is CSADQLAGGEQYF. CDR3 nucleotides: TGCAGTGCCGACCAACTAGCGGGAGGGGAGCAGTACTTC.

This sequence joins TRBV10-3 and TRBJ1-2; 9 bases match TRBD1. J was trimmed by 3 bases and V by 8 bases; bases with no gene match: 13. The germline gives CDR1 ENHRY, CDR2 SYGVKD. The CDR3 has 16 residues. CDR3 bases: TGTGCCATCCGTAACAGCCTAACAGGGGGCGACTATGGCTACACCTTC. This encodes CAIRNSLTGGDYGYTF.

V is TRBV6-2 or TRBV6-3 and J is TRBJ2-7; weak D call: TRBD1 (5 bases). Germline loops: CDR1 MNHEY, CDR2 SVGEGT. V lost 7 bases, J lost 3 bases, and 19 bases lay in between. The CDR3 totals 15 residues. The CDR3 reads CASTPARQGNYEQYF. DNA for the CDR3: TGTGCCAGCACCCCGGCCCGGCAGGGCAACTACGAGCAGTACTTC.

In its sample, this clonotype was seen many times. CDR3 nucleotide sequence: TGTGCCAGCAGCTCTGCGGACAGGGGCCTACGAGAGCAGTACTTC. Amino acid sequence: CASSSADRGLREQYF. This chain links TRBV7-2 with TRBJ2-7; 9 nucleotides line up with TRBD1. CDR1 and CDR2 (germline): SGHTA, FQGNSA. The CDR3 runs 15 residues. After removal of 4 bases from V and 7 bases from J, the junction contained 11 bases not matched to a gene.

The chain uses TRBV20-1 and TRBJ2-1; D possibly matches TRBD1 or TRBD2 (5 bases each). CDR1 is DFQATT and CDR2 is SNEGSKA in the germline V gene (reference sequence). The CDR3 is 12 amino acids. V gave up 3 bases and J gave up 6 bases, with 9 bases separating them. DNA for the CDR3: TGCAGTGCTAGGCCCGGGGCCAATGAGCAGTTCTTC. Its translation: CSARPGANEQFF.

This clonotype was recorded a few times. This chain uses TRBV7-2 with TRBJ1-2; tentative D call: TRBD1 (5 bases). Germline CDR1 and CDR2: SGHTA and FQGNSA. V was shortened by 5 bases and J by 3 bases, with 25 bases between the two germline ends. The CDR3 length is 18 residues. DNA for the CDR3: TGTGCCAGCAGCCCCCGAAGGGGCAATACAAGGGGTGACTATGGCTACACCTTC. Protein sequence: CASSPRRGNTRGDYGYTF.

This chain links TRBV20-1 with TRBJ2-5; D is undetermined. Germline V lookup: CDR1 DFQATT, CDR2 SNEGSKA (reference sequence). The V and J ends lost 0 bases and 5 bases respectively, with 13 bases between them. CDR3 length: 14 amino acids. The CDR3 protein is CSARDDGLGETQYF. The DNA for the CDR3 is TGCAGTGCTAGAGATGACGGCCTGGGGGAGACCCAGTACTTC.

This sequence joins TRBV15 and TRBJ2-1, with 7 positions matching TRBD2. The V and J ends lost 5 bases and 8 bases, in that order; junction bases with no gene match: 12. This CDR3 region has 15 residues. Germline V gene lookup returns CDR1 LNHNV and CDR2 YYDKDF (reference sequence). CDR3 nucleotide sequence: TGTGCCACCAGCTTGGGAGCGGGACGTACGGATGAGCAGTTCTTC. Its translation is CATSLGAGRTDEQFF.

This clonotype occurred once. The rearrangement uses TRBV29-1 and TRBJ1-2; maybe TRBD1 (5 bases). V was cut by 8 bases and J by 3 bases, with 13 bases left in between. CDR1 is SQVTM, CDR2 ANQGSEA, per germline. The length of the CDR3 is 12 residues. The CDR3 here is CSTKMGDYGYTF. The CDR3 DNA sequence: TGCAGCACTAAAATGGGGGACTATGGCTACACCTTC.

The V gene is TRBV7-9, the J gene TRBJ2-7, with 12 bases aligning to TRBD2. Germline CDR1 SEHNR, CDR2 FQNEAQ (reference sequence). There are 14 residues in the CDR3. V was pared by 3 bases and J by 9 bases, with 6 bases of the junction left unmatched. CDR3 DNA: TGTGCCAGCAGCTTCGGACTAGCGGGATGGGGGCAGTACGTC. Its translation is CASSFGLAGWGQYV.

The rearrangement links TRBV24-1 to TRBJ2-1; 10 bases are a match to TRBD2. The CDR3 has 14 residues. The V gene end was trimmed by 5 bases and the J gene end by 8 bases; junction bases not matched to a gene: 5. Germline values: CDR1 KGHDR, CDR2 SFDVKD. The CDR3 sequence: CATSVAGGWDEQFF. CDR3 in DNA: TGTGCCACCAGTGTAGCGGGAGGCTGGGATGAGCAGTTCTTC.

V is TRBV7-9 and J is TRBJ1-2; D not resolved. The germline V gene encodes CDR1 SEHNR and CDR2 FQNEAQ (reference sequence). The V and J ends lost 1 base and 0 bases respectively, with 9 bases between them. There are 15 residues in the CDR3. The CDR3 here is CASSLGATPNYGYTF. CDR3 in DNA: TGTGCCAGCAGCTTAGGGGCCACCCCTAACTATGGCTACACCTTC.

This clonotype has at least ten counts. The chain has TRBV7-2 and TRBJ1-1, with a tentative D call TRBD1 (6 bases). The CDR3 runs 13 residues. Trimming removed 6 bases at V and 1 base at J, with 9 bases between. In germline, CDR1 is SGHTA, CDR2 FQGNSA. The CDR3 DNA reads TGTGCCAGCAGACGACAGGAGAACACTGAAGCTTTCTTT. Translating it yields CASRRQENTEAFF.

This clonotype was found a few times. The chain links TRBV27 to TRBJ2-7; TRBD2 might be the D (5 bases). Deletions cut 5 bases from V and 5 bases from J, with 22 bases between. CDR3 length: 16 amino acids. CDR1 is MNHEY, CDR2 SMNVEV, per germline (reference sequence). The CDR3 sequence is CASSPTAAGFWDEQYF. The CDR3 DNA reads as TGTGCCAGCAGTCCTACCGCGGCGGGTTTTTGGGACGAGCAGTACTTC.

This clonotype was seen more than once but under ten times. The genes are TRBV7-6 and TRBJ2-2, with TRBD1 as a possible D gene (6 bases). Per the germline V gene, CDR1 is SGHVS and CDR2 is FNYEAQ. The CDR3 is 15 amino acids. Trimming cost V 4 bases and J 2 bases, with 11 bases left between them. In nucleotides, the CDR3 is TGTGCCAGCAGCTCCCGGGACATCAACACCGGGGAGCTGTTTTTT. Amino acids: CASSSRDINTGELFF.